This T cell receptor (beta chain) emerged from a study of cytomegalovirus exposure and HLA in healthy donors. As for the study in general: The roughly 670 first-cohort repertoires shared a platform with the roughly 120 validation repertoires, as reported in a later analysis. The study's findings and limits: In the 95 to 150 validation repertoires, a later analysis found that first-cohort TCR clusters tended to co-occur. Investigators reported over 150 TCR beta chains as tied to cytomegalovirus.

In regard to this clone: Its antigen remains unidentified.

The data were produced by immunoSEQ multiplex PCR, yet TCRdb's version contains in-frame clones alone and is incomplete. Seen here are about 200,000 clones, 75% to 85% observed once, and the top ten hold around 15%. From germline, CDR1 is SGHRS and CDR2 YFSETQ. CDR3 size: 15 residues. Trimming took off 0 bases at V and 0 bases at J, with 7 bases between the two ends. The sample was PBMCs. The chain is built from TRBV5-1 and TRBJ2-1; D gene uncertain. The TCR comes from a woman in her twenties or thirties in good health and CMV-seropositive. CDR3 sequence reads: CASSLVETSYNEQFF. For the CDR3, the DNA is TGCGCCAGCAGCTTGGTGGAGACCTCCTACAATGAGCAGTTCTTC. Full variable domain (missing parts from reference TRBV5-1 and TRBJ2-1): KAGVTQTPRYLIKTRGQQVTLSCSPISGHRSVSWYQQTPGQGLQFLFEYFSETQRNKGNFPGRFSGRQFSNSRSEMNVSTLELGDSALYLCASSLVETSYNEQFFGPGTRLTVL.